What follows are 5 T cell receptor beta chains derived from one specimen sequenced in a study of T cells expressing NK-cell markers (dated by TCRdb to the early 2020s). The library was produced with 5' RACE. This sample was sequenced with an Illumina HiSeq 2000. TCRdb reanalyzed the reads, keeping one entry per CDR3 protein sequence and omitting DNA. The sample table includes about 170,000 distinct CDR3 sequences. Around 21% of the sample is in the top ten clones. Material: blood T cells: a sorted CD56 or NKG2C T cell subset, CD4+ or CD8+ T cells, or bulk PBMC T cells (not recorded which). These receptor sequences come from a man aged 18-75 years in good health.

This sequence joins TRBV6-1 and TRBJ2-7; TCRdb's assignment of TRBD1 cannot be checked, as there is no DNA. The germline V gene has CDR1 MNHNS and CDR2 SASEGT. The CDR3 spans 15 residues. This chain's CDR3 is CASSENWGFSYEQYF.

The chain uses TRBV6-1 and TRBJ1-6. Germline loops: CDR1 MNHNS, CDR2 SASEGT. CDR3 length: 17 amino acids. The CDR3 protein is CASSDTSGRPVNSPLHF.

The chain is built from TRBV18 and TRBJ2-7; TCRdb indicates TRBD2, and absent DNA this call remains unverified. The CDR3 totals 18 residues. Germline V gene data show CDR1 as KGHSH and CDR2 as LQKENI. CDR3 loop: CASSPGPALPTPTYEQYF.

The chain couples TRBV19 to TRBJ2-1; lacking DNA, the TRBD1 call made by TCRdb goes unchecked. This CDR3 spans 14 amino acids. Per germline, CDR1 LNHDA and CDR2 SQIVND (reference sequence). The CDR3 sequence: CASAGAGDSNEQFF.

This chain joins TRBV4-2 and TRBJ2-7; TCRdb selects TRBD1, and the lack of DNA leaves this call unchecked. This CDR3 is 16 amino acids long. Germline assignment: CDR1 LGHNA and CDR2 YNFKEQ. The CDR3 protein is CASSQDPAGQGYEQYF.